These T cell receptor beta chains were read from a single sample in a study of blood T cell repertoires in COVID-19. Sequencing used immunoSEQ multiplex PCR; TCRdb keeps in-frame clones, though not all of them. The profile shows about 99,000 clones, roughly 87% of them singletons. The sample comprised peripheral blood. The source of these receptors is a human donor in a cohort sampled during active COVID-19. Each CDR3 is given with its conserved first and last residue. The D gene is left open where the match is weak. Clone size is given for some rows only: seen once, a few or many times, or a class if the clone is expanded.

clone_size	v_call	j_call	d_call	cdr3_nt	cdr3_aa
NA	TRBV29-1	TRBJ2-3	TRBD1	TGCAGCGTAGGCACCGCCGGGACAGGGTACGCAGATACGCAGTATTTT	CSVGTAGTGYADTQYF
NA	TRBV18	TRBJ1-2	NA	TGTGCCAGCTCACCACCTCTAGACAGAGCTAACTATGGCTACACCTTC	CASSPPLDRANYGYTF
NA	TRBV12-3/TRBV12-4	TRBJ1-2	NA	TGTGCCAGCAGTTTAAGGGAGTCCTATGGCTACACCTTC	CASSLRESYGYTF
NA	TRBV7-8	TRBJ2-7	TRBD2	TGTGCCAGCAGTCGCCTAGGACTAGCGGGGGGGCCCTACGAGCAGTACTTC	CASSRLGLAGGPYEQYF
NA	TRBV6-5	TRBJ1-1	NA	TGTGCCAGCAGTTACTCAGGAGAGGAAGTCACTGAAGCTTTCTTT	CASSYSGEEVTEAFF
NA	TRBV9	TRBJ2-7	TRBD2	TGTGCCAGCAGCCCCCGGGAGGTTCCCTCCTACGAGCAGTACTTC	CASSPREVPSYEQYF
NA	TRBV5-4	TRBJ2-1	TRBD2	TGTGCCAGCAGCCCTCCGGGACTAGCGAACAATGAGCAGTTCTTC	CASSPPGLANNEQFF
NA	TRBV6-5	TRBJ1-6	NA	TGTGCCAGCAGCGAGACATACAGGGAAACACCCCTCCACTTT	CASSETYRETPLHF
NA	TRBV6-2/TRBV6-3	TRBJ1-5	TRBD1	TGTGCCAGCAGTTACTCGTTGTCGGGACAGGGAGCGAAACCCCAGCATTTT	CASSYSLSGQGAKPQHF
NA	TRBV2	TRBJ2-1	TRBD2	TGTGCCAGCAGGGGACTAGCGGGAGGCCATGAGCAGTTCTTC	CASRGLAGGHEQFF
once	TRBV27	TRBJ2-5	NA	TGTGCCAGCACTCACCAAGAGACCCAGTACTTC	CASTHQETQYF
once	TRBV9	TRBJ1-3	NA	TGTGCCAGCAGCGTAGGGAGGAGCTCTGGAAACACCATATATTTT	CASSVGRSSGNTIYF
NA	TRBV18	TRBJ1-2	NA	TGTGCCAGCTCACCGGAAGGAGAGGGCTACACCTTC	CASSPEGEGYTF
NA	TRBV2	TRBJ1-5	TRBD1	TGTGCCAGCAGTGCTCGCCACAGGGGGCTAGGTCCCCAGCATTTT	CASSARHRGLGPQHF
NA	TRBV19	TRBJ1-2	NA	TGTGCCAGTAGTATTATGGAGGGAAGCAACTATGGCTACACCTTC	CASSIMEGSNYGYTF
NA	TRBV7-9	TRBJ1-2	TRBD1	TGTGCCAGCAGCCCCTCTTTCGGACAGGTCGTTAACTATGGCTACACCTTC	CASSPSFGQVVNYGYTF
NA	TRBV25-1	TRBJ1-4	NA	TGTGCCAGCAGCTTAAATGCCATCCTAGGCGAAAAACTGTTTTTT	CASSLNAILGEKLFF
NA	TRBV19	TRBJ1-5	NA	TGTGCCAGTAGTATAGGACAGACAAGCAATCAGCCCCAGCATTTT	CASSIGQTSNQPQHF
once	TRBV27	TRBJ2-1	TRBD1	TGTGCCAGCCTAGGGGGGACAGGGCACAATGAGCAGTTCTTC	CASLGGTGHNEQFF
NA	TRBV28	TRBJ2-1	TRBD2	TGTGCCAGCAGCTTACCGGGACTAGGGCTAACTGAGCAGTTCTTC	CASSLPGLGLTEQFF
NA	TRBV6-5	TRBJ1-5	NA	TGTGCCAGCGGAGGGAATCAGCCCCAGCATTTT	CASGGNQPQHF
NA	TRBV11-2	TRBJ2-3	TRBD2	TGTGCCAGCAGCATAGGGACTAGCGGGAGCTCAGATACGCAGTATTTT	CASSIGTSGSSDTQYF
NA	TRBV28	TRBJ2-7	TRBD2	TGTGCCAGCAGCCCCATGTTGAGTAGCGGGAAAGGCGAGCAGTACTTC	CASSPMLSSGKGEQYF
NA	TRBV19	TRBJ2-3	TRBD2	TGTGCCAGTACCCTTCGCGGGGGTAGCGGGGGTTTAGATACGCAGTATTTT	CASTLRGGSGGLDTQYF
NA	TRBV11-2	TRBJ2-7	TRBD1	TGTGCCAGCAGCGCACCCGGGACAGCCTCCTACGAGCAGTACTTC	CASSAPGTASYEQYF
few	TRBV18	TRBJ1-6	TRBD1	TGTGCCAGCTCACAATGGACAGGGCCCGATTCACCCCTCCACTTT	CASSQWTGPDSPLHF
NA	TRBV10-3	TRBJ1-2	NA	TGTGCCATCAGCTTTGGACAAGAGATTAACTATGGCTACACCTTC	CAISFGQEINYGYTF
NA	TRBV28	TRBJ1-5	TRBD1	TGTGCCAGCAGTCCACCACTGCAGGGGGCGAGCCAGCCCCAGCATTTT	CASSPPLQGASQPQHF
NA	TRBV9	TRBJ2-3	TRBD2	TGTGCCAGCAGCGTAGTAGGCGGGGGGAGCACAGATACGCAGTATTTT	CASSVVGGGSTDTQYF